One sample yielded the 30 T cell receptor beta chains listed below, sequenced in a study of blood T cells in healthy people across ages. It was with a sample-barcoded 5' primer and a J-beta primer mix that a second PCR of roughly 6 to 12 cycles was run. TCRdb redid the calling of the 5' RACE reads with MiXCR, one entry per CDR3 protein. Of some 1.5 million distinct CDR3 sequences listed, 42% are singletons. Material for sequencing was blood. The receptor source for this set is a woman between 18 and 30 years old in good health.

There are a few counts of this clonotype. This chain connects TRBV10-3 to TRBJ1-1; possibly TRBD1 for D (6 bases). The CDR3 has 14 amino acids. V lost 0 bases and J 10 bases, leaving 15 bases between the germline ends. Germline assignment: CDR1 ENHRY and CDR2 SYGVKD. The CDR3 loop is CAISESGGPSVAFF. The CDR3 DNA follows: TGTGCCATCAGTGAGTCGGGGGGGCCGAGTGTAGCTTTCTTT.

This clonotype has only a few counts. This chain links TRBV27 with TRBJ1-4, with TRBD1 as a possible D gene (5 bases). V was pared by 3 bases and J by 5 bases, with 13 bases between. CDR3 length equals 15 residues. Germline lookup yields CDR1 MNHEY and CDR2 SMNVEV (reference sequence). CDR3 coding DNA: TGTGCCAGCAGTTTTATATTTTCAGGGAATGAAAAACTGTTTTTT. Protein product: CASSFIFSGNEKLFF. Filled out from reference TRBV27 and TRBJ1-4, the complete variable domain reads EAQVTQNPRYLITVTGKKLTVTCSQNMNHEYMSWYRQDPGLGLRQIYYSMNVEVTDKGDVPEGYKVSRKEKRNFPLILESPSPNQTSLYFCASSFIFSGNEKLFFGSGTQLSVL.

Worth noting for this clonotype: At one end, the junction sequence differs from germline, possibly due to a read error. The chain carries TRBV7-2 and TRBJ1-2; tentatively, D is TRBD1 (6 bases). Germline CDR1 is SGHTA and CDR2 is FQGNSA. There are 13 residues in the CDR3. CDR3 DNA: TGTGCCAGCAGCTCCGGATACGACGGGGGCTACAACTTC. This translates into CASSSGYDGGYNF.

This sequence joins TRBV7-9 and TRBJ1-1; TRBD1 is a possible D gene (6 bases). Germline CDR1 reads SEHNR; CDR2 reads FQNEAQ (reference sequence). This CDR3 has 13 residues. The ends were cut back, 5 bases at V and 5 bases at J, with 12 bases in the middle. For the CDR3, the DNA is TGTGCCAGCAGCATTTTGCAGGGGACTGAAGCTTTCTTT. Translated: CASSILQGTEAFF.

The V call is TRBV7-9, the J call TRBJ2-5; possible D gene TRBD2, 5 bases. V lost 1 base and J lost 11, with 17 bases in between. CDR3 length: 14 residues. CDR1 SEHNR and CDR2 FQNEAQ come from the germline V gene (reference sequence). The CDR3 loop is CASSLVGSWWEQYF. The CDR3 coding sequence is TGTGCCAGCAGCTTAGTGGGTTCCTGGTGGGAGCAGTACTTC.

This clonotype was seen more than once but under ten times. The CDR3 here is CASSERSGGSTDTQYF. CDR3 nucleotides: TGTGCCAGCAGTGAACGGTCAGGGGGGAGCACAGATACGCAGTATTTT. This sequence joins TRBV6-1 and TRBJ2-3; weak D call: TRBD1 (7 bases). The CDR3 spans 16 residues. Trimming stripped 2 bases from V and 0 bases from J, with 12 bases between. Looked up from germline, CDR1 is MNHNS and CDR2 is SASEGT.

This chain uses TRBV2 with TRBJ2-7, with unresolved D. The germline V and J ends were trimmed by 6 bases and 4 bases, with 16 bases remaining between them. This CDR3 contains 14 residues. CDR1 and CDR2 (germline): SNHLY, FYNNEI. The CDR3 DNA is TGTGCCAGCAGGGTGGAAAACAGTCAATACGAGCAGTACTTC. Its translation is CASRVENSQYEQYF.

The chain uses TRBV4-1 and TRBJ2-2; 7 positions agree with TRBD2. This CDR3 comprises 14 residues. Germline CDR1 is MGHRA and CDR2 is YSYEKL. J was trimmed by 6 bases and V by 8 bases; bases with no gene match: 9. CDR3 in DNA: TGCGCCAGCGGGACGGGACTATTTGCCGGGGAGCTGTTTTTT. Protein product: CASGTGLFAGELFF.

The rearrangement links TRBV30 to TRBJ2-3; weak D call: TRBD2 (5 bases). Looked up from germline, CDR1 is GTSNPN and CDR2 is SVGIG (reference sequence). There are 15 residues in the CDR3. Between the trimmed V and J ends, which lost 0 bases and 7 bases, there was a span of 17 bases. The CDR3 spells CAWSVQGGIGNTQYF. The CDR3 DNA reads as TGTGCCTGGAGTGTACAAGGAGGAATCGGGAATACGCAGTATTTT.

The chain employs TRBV6-5 and TRBJ2-1; D not resolved. Per germline, CDR1 MNHEY and CDR2 SVGAGI. This CDR3 region has 15 residues. Trimming removed 6 bases from V and 1 base from J, with 13 bases in between. The CDR3 protein is CASSPWEGSYNEQFF. CDR3 coding DNA: TGTGCCAGCAGCCCCTGGGAAGGGTCCTACAATGAGCAGTTCTTC.

The chain uses TRBV6-2 or TRBV6-3 and TRBJ1-2; no firm D call. This CDR3 spans 12 amino acids. V was pared by 0 bases and J by 7 bases, with 6 bases between. Germline values: CDR1 MNHEY, CDR2 SVGEGT. The CDR3 coding sequence is TGTGCCAGCAGTTACTCGATCGGTGGCTACACCTTC. This sequence encodes CASSYSIGGYTF.

This chain connects TRBV4-3 to TRBJ2-1, with D perhaps TRBD2 (5 bases). Trimming took 3 bases from V and 0 from J, leaving 9 bases between them. The CDR3 loop spans 15 amino acids. Germline V lookup: CDR1 LGHNA, CDR2 YSLEER. In DNA, the CDR3 is TGCGCCAGCAGCCAGGAGGAGAGCTCCTACAATGAGCAGTTCTTC. Its translation: CASSQEESSYNEQFF.

This sequence joins TRBV6-5 and TRBJ2-3, with D perhaps being TRBD1 or TRBD2 (5 bases each). Trimming shortened V by 1 base and J by 1 base, and 9 bases separated the two germline ends. CDR3 length equals 15 residues. In germline, CDR1 is MNHEY, CDR2 SVGAGI. The CDR3 nucleotides read TGTGCCAGCAGTTACTTGAGGGGTGGCACAGATACGCAGTATTTT. It specifies CASSYLRGGTDTQYF.

The chain uses TRBV28 and TRBJ2-5, with a tentative D call TRBD2 (6 bases). This CDR3 is 14 amino acids long. The germline V and J ends were trimmed by 8 bases and 1 base, with 14 bases remaining between them. The V gene's germline CDR1 is MDHEN and CDR2 SYDVKM. DNA of the CDR3: TGTGCCAGCGCCCCCGGGGGTCGCCAAGAGACCCAGTACTTC. Translation gives CASAPGGRQETQYF.

This clonotype was observed a single time. The chain links TRBV5-6 to TRBJ2-2; the D is unclear. Germline V CDR1 and CDR2: SGHDT, YYEEEE. The CDR3 runs 12 residues. V was cut by 8 bases and J by 8 bases, with 13 bases left in between. The CDR3: CASTRSSGELFF. CDR3 sequence (DNA): TGTGCCAGTACGAGGTCGTCGGGGGAGCTGTTTTTT.

The genes are TRBV7-2 and TRBJ2-2; D not certain. From germline, CDR1 is SGHTA and CDR2 FQGNSA. The V end was cut by 4 bases, the J end by 4 bases, with 13 bases between. The CDR3 runs to 15 residues. The CDR3 DNA reads as TGTGCCAGCAGCTCCCCTTCGATTAGCACCGGGGAGCTGTTTTTT. Translation: CASSSPSISTGELFF.

This clonotype was counted only a few times. This chain connects TRBV14 to TRBJ1-1; no reliable D call. The CDR3 spans 13 residues. V was shortened by 4 bases and J by 3 bases, with 9 bases between the two germline ends. Germline V gives CDR1 SGHDN, CDR2 FVKESK. The CDR3 sequence is CASSLLEYTEAFF. For the CDR3, the DNA is TGTGCCAGCAGCCTACTAGAGTACACTGAAGCTTTCTTT.

This clonotype turned up a few times. V and J are TRBV7-8 and TRBJ1-1; D is possibly TRBD1 (5 bases). Looked up from germline, CDR1 is SGHVS and CDR2 is FQNEAQ. V lost 5 bases to trimming and J lost 7 bases, with 20 bases between them. This CDR3 is 15 amino acids long. The CDR3 DNA reads as TGTGCCAGCAGCCCGGCCAGGGCCTCACAGAATGAAGCTTTCTTT. This encodes CASSPARASQNEAFF.

The rearrangement links TRBV7-3 to TRBJ2-3, with no clear D. The V end lost 1 base, the J end lost 2 bases, and 16 bases lay between the germline ends. Germline V gives CDR1 SGHTA, CDR2 FQGTGA. The CDR3 contains 17 residues. CDR3 residues: CASSLIQTAPFTDTQYF. Written as DNA, the CDR3 is TGTGCCAGCAGCTTAATCCAGACCGCCCCATTCACAGATACGCAGTATTTT.

The chain has TRBV7-2 and TRBJ2-3; D tentatively fits TRBD1 or TRBD2 (5 bases each). The CDR3 contains 17 residues. Trimming took off 3 bases at V and 0 bases at J, with 16 bases between the two ends. CDR1 is SGHTA and CDR2 is FQGNSA in the germline V gene. DNA for the CDR3: TGTGCCAGCAGCTTGTTAGGGACCCCTCCTAGCACAGATACGCAGTATTTT. It codes for CASSLLGTPPSTDTQYF.

This clonotype occurred a few times. The J gene is TRBJ1-2, the V gene TRBV12-3 or TRBV12-4; TRBD1 is a possible D gene (5 bases). The ends were cut back, 5 bases at V and 8 bases at J, with 15 bases in the middle. The length of the CDR3 is 13 residues. The CDR3 reads CASSVRAGLGYTF. In DNA, the CDR3 is TGTGCCAGCAGTGTGAGGGCAGGGTTGGGCTACACCTTC.

This sequence joins TRBV7-8 and TRBJ1-5, with unresolved D. V lost 5 bases and J lost 7, with 12 bases in between. From germline, CDR1 is SGHVS and CDR2 FQNEAQ. The CDR3 totals 13 residues. CDR3 residues: CASSNRAGQPQHF. CDR3 bases: TGTGCCAGCAGCAACAGAGCTGGCCAGCCCCAGCATTTT.

This clonotype was detected ten times or more. This rearrangement joins TRBV5-1 to TRBJ2-3; D is perhaps TRBD1 (6 bases). Germline-derived CDR1 and CDR2 are SGHRS and YFSETQ. This CDR3 has 14 residues. Deletions cut 5 bases from V and 2 bases from J, with 12 bases between. CDR3 in DNA: TGCGCCAGCAGTCCAGGGGACAACACAGATACGCAGTATTTT. Its protein is CASSPGDNTDTQYF.

This clonotype has a handful of counts. The gene calls are TRBV7-3 and TRBJ1-2; D remains unclear. Trimming removed 5 bases from V and 3 bases from J, with 10 bases in between. In germline, CDR1 is SGHTA, CDR2 FQGTGA. CDR3 length equals 13 residues. The CDR3 sequence is CASSPRPDYGYTF. CDR3 bases: TGTGCCAGCAGCCCTCGGCCAGACTATGGCTACACCTTC.

This clonotype showed up just a few times. V usage is TRBV25-1 and J usage is TRBJ2-1; possibly TRBD2 for D (6 bases). Germline V gene data show CDR1 as MGHDK and CDR2 as SYGVNS. The CDR3 has 13 amino acids. V gave up 7 bases and J gave up 5 bases, with 12 bases separating them. The CDR3 DNA follows: TGTGCCAGCATCCATGGGGGGAACAATGAGCAGTTCTTC. Its translation: CASIHGGNNEQFF.

The chain combines TRBV24-1 with TRBJ2-1; either TRBD1 or TRBD2 may fit D (5 bases each). V lost 0 bases to trimming and J lost 6 bases, with 14 bases between them. The CDR3 has 16 amino acids. Germline V gene sequence: CDR1 KGHDR, CDR2 SFDVKD. This chain's CDR3 is CATSDLSGGISNEQFF. The CDR3, as DNA: TGTGCCACCAGTGATTTGTCTGGGGGAATTTCCAATGAGCAGTTCTTC.

The chain carries TRBV7-9 and TRBJ1-4, with D perhaps matching TRBD1 (5 bases). The germline V gene encodes CDR1 SEHNR and CDR2 FQNEAQ (reference sequence). Trimming cost V 5 bases and J 4 bases, with 14 bases left between them. The CDR3 runs 15 residues. The CDR3 loop is CASSRIGDLNEKLFF. The CDR3 region has the DNA TGTGCCAGCAGCCGAATAGGGGACCTTAATGAAAAACTGTTTTTT.

A few counts support this clonotype. CDR3 in amino acids: CASSQDPGLQPQHF. The CDR3 nucleotides are TGCGCCAGCAGCCAAGATCCGGGGCTTCAGCCCCAGCATTTT. V gene TRBV4-1 combines with J gene TRBJ1-5, with a weak D call TRBD1 (5 bases). Germline V gene sequence: CDR1 MGHRA, CDR2 YSYEKL. There are 14 residues in the CDR3. V gave up 0 bases and J gave up 6 bases, with 9 bases separating them.

This clonotype was seen a handful of times. The chain couples TRBV6-1 to TRBJ2-1; no clear D gene. V lost 5 bases, J lost 3 bases, and 5 bases lay in between. The CDR3 length is 12 residues. Germline values: CDR1 MNHNS, CDR2 SASEGT. CDR3 sequence: CASSWLYNEQFF. The CDR3 region has the DNA TGTGCCAGCAGTTGGCTCTACAATGAGCAGTTCTTC.

This rearrangement joins TRBV11-2 to TRBJ1-1; D unresolved. This CDR3 has 14 amino acids. Germline V gene sequence: CDR1 SGHAT, CDR2 FQNNGV. V lost 2 bases to trimming and J lost 3 bases, with 10 bases between them. The CDR3 sequence: CASSLRAEYTEAFF. The CDR3 coding sequence is TGTGCCAGCAGCTTACGGGCCGAGTACACTGAAGCTTTCTTT.